One and the same sample provided the 29 T cell receptor beta chains below, sequenced in a study of control samples from healthy donors and cancer patients. Profiling relied on immunoSEQ multiplex PCR, and the TCRdb table lists in-frame clones only, not all of them. This table has more than 120,000 clones, more than 90% appearing once. The sequencing input was blood. The receptor set was obtained from a man under 40 in good health.

The V call is TRBV2, the J call TRBJ2-7, with D possibly matching TRBD2 (5 bases). Trimming pared 8 bases from V and 5 bases from J, leaving 13 bases between. The V gene's germline CDR1 is SNHLY and CDR2 FYNNEI. The CDR3 is 12 residues long. The CDR3 spells CASRPGSDEQYF. The CDR3 region has the DNA TGTGCCAGCCGGCCGGGGAGCGACGAGCAGTACTTC.

This rearrangement joins TRBV30 to TRBJ1-3; tentatively, D is TRBD1 (5 bases). This CDR3 spans 16 amino acids. Germline loops: CDR1 GTSNPN, CDR2 SVGIG (reference sequence). V was pared by 1 base and J by 4 bases, with 17 bases between. In DNA, the CDR3 is TGTGCCTGGAGTGAGGTACTCCAGGGCGCGGGAAACACCATATATTTT. This encodes CAWSEVLQGAGNTIYF.

The chain couples TRBV3-1 (or the pseudogene TRBV3-2) to TRBJ2-1; D might be TRBD1 (6 bases). This CDR3 has 17 amino acids. Germline-derived CDR1 and CDR2 are LGHDT and YNNKEL (reference sequence). V lost 4 bases and J 0 bases, leaving 16 bases between the germline ends. CDR3 sequence (DNA): TGTGCCAGCAGCCCCCTATTAGGGGGAAGCTCCTACAATGAGCAGTTCTTC. Amino acids: CASSPLLGGSSYNEQFF.

The rearrangement links TRBV11-2 to TRBJ2-7, with D unclear. The length of the CDR3 is 13 residues. V was clipped by 5 bases and J by 2 bases, with 10 bases between them. Germline loops: CDR1 SGHAT, CDR2 FQNNGV. CDR3 bases: TGTGCCAGCAGCCCAAACGGCGCCTACGAGCAGTACTTC. The encoded protein is CASSPNGAYEQYF.

CDR3 loop: CSVEAGYEQYF. The CDR3 region has the DNA TGCAGCGTTGAAGCAGGGTACGAGCAGTACTTC. The V gene is TRBV29-1, the J gene TRBJ2-7; weak D call: TRBD1 (5 bases). Deletions cut 1 base from V and 4 bases from J, with 5 bases between. This CDR3 region has 11 residues. Per the germline V gene, CDR1 is SQVTM and CDR2 is ANQGSEA.

The chain couples TRBV18 to TRBJ1-1; TRBD1 agrees at 7 bases. Germline CDR1 KGHSH, CDR2 LQKENI. Losses at the gene ends were 3 bases for V and 0 bases for J; bases not matched to a gene: 4. There are 15 residues in the CDR3. CDR3 sequence: CASSPWDRLNTEAFF. The CDR3 nucleotides read TGTGCCAGCTCACCTTGGGACAGATTGAACACTGAAGCTTTCTTT.

This clone was found once. The chain employs TRBV28 and TRBJ2-7, with TRBD1 identical over 9 bases. The CDR3 sequence is 15 residues long. J was trimmed by 2 bases and V by 7 bases; bases with no gene match: 9. Germline lookup yields CDR1 MDHEN and CDR2 SYDVKM. The CDR3 nucleotides read TGTGCCAGCACCCAGGGTAGGACAGGGGCCTACGAGCAGTACTTC. Its protein is CASTQGRTGAYEQYF. The entire variable domain, with the rest obtained from reference TRBV28 and TRBJ2-7, is as follows: DVKVTQSSRYLVKRTGEKVFLECVQDMDHENMFWYRQDPGLGLRLIYFSYDVKMKEKGDIPEGYSVSREKKERFSLILESASTNQTSMYLCASTQGRTGAYEQYFGPGTRLTVT.

The rearrangement uses TRBV6-5 and TRBJ2-1; either TRBD1 or TRBD2 may supply D (5 bases each). V was cut by 6 bases and J by 1 base, with 13 bases left in between. Germline CDR1 reads MNHEY; CDR2 reads SVGAGI. The CDR3 loop spans 15 amino acids. The CDR3 DNA follows: TGTGCCAGCAGAAGACGGGACGGTTCCTACAATGAGCAGTTCTTC. This gives the protein CASRRRDGSYNEQFF.

The genes are TRBV19 and TRBJ1-2, with 10 bases aligning to TRBD1. The V and J ends lost 7 bases and 6 bases, in that order; junction bases with no gene match: 5. Germline V gene lookup returns CDR1 LNHDA and CDR2 SQIVND (reference sequence). The CDR3 totals 13 residues. The CDR3 DNA reads as TGTGCCAGTACTTGGACAGGGGGACATGGCTACACCTTC. Its translation is CASTWTGGHGYTF.

CDR3 residues: CASSLAALEQSTDTQYF. The CDR3 DNA is TGTGCCAGCAGCTTAGCGGCTTTGGAGCAGAGCACAGATACGCAGTATTTT. The chain has TRBV13 and TRBJ2-3, with D uncertain. The CDR3 sequence is 17 residues long. Germline CDR1 and CDR2: PRHDT and FYEKMQ (reference sequence). V was cut by 1 base and J by 0 bases, with 14 bases left in between.

The rearrangement links TRBV7-9 to TRBJ2-5; 8 bases match TRBD2. After removal of 7 bases from V and 4 bases from J, the junction contained 8 bases not matched to a gene. The germline V gene encodes CDR1 SEHNR and CDR2 FQNEAQ (reference sequence). The CDR3 spans 14 residues. The CDR3 loop is CASTPGLVTETQYF. The CDR3 DNA is TGTGCCAGCACCCCGGGACTAGTAACAGAGACCCAGTACTTC.

This chain uses TRBV27 with TRBJ1-2, with TRBD1 identical over 8 bases. The trim removed 6 bases at V and 5 bases at J, leaving 11 bases unmatched. Germline V lookup: CDR1 MNHEY, CDR2 SMNVEV (reference sequence). This CDR3 comprises 15 residues. This CDR3 reads CASSQGGTGRYGYTF. As DNA, the CDR3 is TGTGCCAGCAGCCAAGGGGGGACAGGTCGTTATGGCTACACCTTC.

This chain links TRBV5-1 with TRBJ1-6; D may be TRBD1 (5 bases). Germline CDR1 SGHRS, CDR2 YFSETQ. The CDR3 consists of 16 residues. The V gene lost 3 bases and the J gene lost 3 bases, with 13 bases spanning the gap. The CDR3 loop reads CASSSTRGDYNSPLHF. Here the CDR3 DNA reads TGCGCCAGCAGCTCAACGCGGGGGGACTATAATTCACCCCTCCACTTT.

This chain joins TRBV9 and TRBJ2-3, with 9 bases lining up with TRBD2. Germline trimming cut 0 bases from V and 4 bases from J; bases unmatched to any gene: 9. This CDR3 is 17 amino acids long. Germline V lookup: CDR1 SGDLS, CDR2 YYNGEE. The CDR3 DNA is TGTGCCAGCAGCGTAGGGACTAGCGATGGGGGGGCAGATACGCAGTATTTT. It is translated as CASSVGTSDGGADTQYF.

V gene TRBV5-6 combines with J gene TRBJ2-3; D perhaps matches TRBD2 (7 bases). The V gene lost 3 bases and the J gene lost 1 base, with 12 bases spanning the gap. Germline lookup yields CDR1 SGHDT and CDR2 YYEEEE. CDR3 size: 15 residues. CDR3 region: CASSWGGGGTDTQYF. For the CDR3, the DNA is TGTGCCAGCAGCTGGGGGGGCGGCGGCACAGATACGCAGTATTTT. The full variable domain, its missing parts supplied by reference TRBV5-6 and TRBJ2-3, is DAGVTQSPTHLIKTRGQQVTLRCSPKSGHDTVSWYQQALGQGPQFIFQYYEEEERQRGNFPDRFSGHQFPNYSSELNVNALLLGDSALYLCASSWGGGGTDTQYFGPGTRLTVL.

V is TRBV2 and J is TRBJ2-5; weak D call: TRBD1 (6 bases). Germline V gene data show CDR1 as SNHLY and CDR2 as FYNNEI. V was clipped by 8 bases and J by 0 bases, with 7 bases between them. CDR3 size: 12 residues. The CDR3 DNA sequence: TGTGCCAGCGGACAGAACCAAGAGACCCAGTACTTC. Its translation is CASGQNQETQYF.

The chain joins TRBV30 to TRBJ2-7; D is undetermined. V was trimmed by 0 bases and J by 2 bases, leaving 5 bases between them. CDR3 length: 12 residues. From germline, CDR1 is GTSNPN and CDR2 SVGIG (reference sequence). CDR3 nucleotide sequence: TGTGCCTGGAGTGTAGTCCCCTACGAGCAGTACTTC. It translates to CAWSVVPYEQYF.

The rearrangement links TRBV27 to TRBJ2-7, with TRBD2 as a possible D gene (6 bases). Trimming removed 2 bases from V and 0 bases from J, with 11 bases in between. The CDR3 length is 15 residues. The germline V gene has CDR1 MNHEY and CDR2 SMNVEV (reference sequence). The CDR3 reads CASSLRDLISYEQYF. In nucleotides, the CDR3 is TGTGCCAGCAGTTTACGGGACTTAATCTCCTACGAGCAGTACTTC.

The gene calls are TRBV3-1 (or the pseudogene TRBV3-2) and TRBJ2-7; 8 positions agree with TRBD2. This CDR3 has 16 residues. The junction had 11 bases not matched to a gene; V was cut back by 5 bases and J by 2 bases. From germline, CDR1 is LGHDT and CDR2 YNNKEL (reference sequence). CDR3 loop: CASSDGGEWSPYEQYF. The CDR3 nucleotides are TGTGCCAGCAGCGACGGGGGGGAATGGAGCCCCTACGAGCAGTACTTC.

This chain connects TRBV19 to TRBJ2-3; D not certain. V lost 5 bases, J lost 2 bases, and 11 bases lay in between. The CDR3 length is 14 residues. In germline, CDR1 is LNHDA, CDR2 SQIVND (reference sequence). CDR3 DNA sequence: TGTGCCAGTAGTTGGGTGGGTGCCACAGATACGCAGTATTTT. Translated, it gives CASSWVGATDTQYF.

The rearrangement links TRBV6-6 to TRBJ1-1; D uncertain. The CDR3 has 12 amino acids. The germline gives CDR1 MNHNY, CDR2 SVGAGI (reference sequence). The V end lost 3 bases, the J end lost 5 bases, and 7 bases lay between the germline ends. This CDR3 is CASSYGATEAFF. In DNA form, the CDR3 reads TGTGCCAGCAGTTATGGCGCGACTGAAGCTTTCTTT.

V is TRBV12-3 or TRBV12-4 and J is TRBJ1-2; no clear D gene. V was cut by 6 bases and J by 4 bases, with 9 bases left in between. There are 12 residues in the CDR3. The CDR3 here is CASRQSLYGYTF. CDR3 bases: TGTGCCAGCAGGCAGTCCCTCTATGGCTACACCTTC.

The genes are TRBV9 and TRBJ1-2; the match to TRBD1 covers 10 bases. Germline CDR1 is SGDLS and CDR2 is YYNGEE. V shed 2 bases and J 4 bases; nucleotides not matched to a gene: 2. The CDR3 consists of 14 residues. The CDR3 coding sequence is TGTGCCAGCAGCGTGGGACAGGGGTCCTATGGCTACACCTTC. It codes for CASSVGQGSYGYTF.

This clone occurred once. J is TRBJ1-1 and V is TRBV6-1; 8 nucleotides line up with TRBD1. With V trimmed by 4 bases and J by 10 bases, 14 bases remained unmatched. The CDR3 has 15 residues. Germline-derived CDR1 and CDR2 are MNHNS and SASEGT. The CDR3 spells CASSGPGQELQGAFF. In nucleotides, the CDR3 is TGTGCCAGCAGTGGGCCGGGACAGGAACTCCAGGGAGCTTTCTTT.

The chain has TRBV2 and TRBJ1-1, with a tentative D call TRBD1 (5 bases). The CDR3 runs to 13 residues. The germline CDR1 and CDR2 sequences are SNHLY and FYNNEI. Trimming took 6 bases from V and 2 from J, leaving 10 bases between them. The CDR3 here is CASSFGGNTEAFF. The CDR3 coding sequence is TGTGCCAGCAGCTTTGGGGGAAACACTGAAGCTTTCTTT.

This chain links TRBV5-1 with TRBJ2-1; maybe TRBD2 (6 bases). The germline gives CDR1 SGHRS, CDR2 YFSETQ. V lost 0 bases to trimming and J lost 0 bases, with 13 bases between them. This CDR3 has 17 amino acids. CDR3 sequence (DNA): TGCGCCAGCAGCTTGGTCGGCGGGGCGAGCTCCTACAATGAGCAGTTCTTC. Encoded protein: CASSLVGGASSYNEQFF.

This chain links TRBV28 with TRBJ2-3, with D possibly matching TRBD1 (6 bases). CDR3 length equals 14 residues. V was cut by 3 bases and J by 2 bases, with 9 bases left in between. The germline V gene encodes CDR1 MDHEN and CDR2 SYDVKM. CDR3 nucleotide sequence: TGTGCCAGCAGTTTGACAGGAACCACAGATACGCAGTATTTT. Its protein is CASSLTGTTDTQYF. Complete variable domain (other parts from reference TRBV28 and TRBJ2-3): DVKVTQSSRYLVKRTGEKVFLECVQDMDHENMFWYRQDPGLGLRLIYFSYDVKMKEKGDIPEGYSVSREKKERFSLILESASTNQTSMYLCASSLTGTTDTQYFGPGTRLTVL.

The chain carries TRBV7-9 and TRBJ1-1; D remains unclear. V was shortened by 1 base and J by 0 bases, with 18 bases between the two germline ends. This CDR3 is 18 amino acids long. The germline V gene has CDR1 SEHNR and CDR2 FQNEAQ (reference sequence). The DNA of the CDR3 is TGTGCCAGCAGCTTAGATCGGCCAGCATGGAACATGAACACTGAAGCTTTCTTT. Translating it yields CASSLDRPAWNMNTEAFF.

The chain is built from TRBV25-1 and TRBJ2-1, with 9 bases identical to TRBD1. The CDR3 sequence is 16 residues long. Per germline, CDR1 MGHDK and CDR2 SYGVNS. The trim removed 4 bases at V and 3 bases at J, leaving 7 bases unmatched. Written as DNA, the CDR3 is TGTGCCAGCAGTGTTTTGACAGGGGGTAACTACAATGAGCAGTTCTTC. Amino acids: CASSVLTGGNYNEQFF.